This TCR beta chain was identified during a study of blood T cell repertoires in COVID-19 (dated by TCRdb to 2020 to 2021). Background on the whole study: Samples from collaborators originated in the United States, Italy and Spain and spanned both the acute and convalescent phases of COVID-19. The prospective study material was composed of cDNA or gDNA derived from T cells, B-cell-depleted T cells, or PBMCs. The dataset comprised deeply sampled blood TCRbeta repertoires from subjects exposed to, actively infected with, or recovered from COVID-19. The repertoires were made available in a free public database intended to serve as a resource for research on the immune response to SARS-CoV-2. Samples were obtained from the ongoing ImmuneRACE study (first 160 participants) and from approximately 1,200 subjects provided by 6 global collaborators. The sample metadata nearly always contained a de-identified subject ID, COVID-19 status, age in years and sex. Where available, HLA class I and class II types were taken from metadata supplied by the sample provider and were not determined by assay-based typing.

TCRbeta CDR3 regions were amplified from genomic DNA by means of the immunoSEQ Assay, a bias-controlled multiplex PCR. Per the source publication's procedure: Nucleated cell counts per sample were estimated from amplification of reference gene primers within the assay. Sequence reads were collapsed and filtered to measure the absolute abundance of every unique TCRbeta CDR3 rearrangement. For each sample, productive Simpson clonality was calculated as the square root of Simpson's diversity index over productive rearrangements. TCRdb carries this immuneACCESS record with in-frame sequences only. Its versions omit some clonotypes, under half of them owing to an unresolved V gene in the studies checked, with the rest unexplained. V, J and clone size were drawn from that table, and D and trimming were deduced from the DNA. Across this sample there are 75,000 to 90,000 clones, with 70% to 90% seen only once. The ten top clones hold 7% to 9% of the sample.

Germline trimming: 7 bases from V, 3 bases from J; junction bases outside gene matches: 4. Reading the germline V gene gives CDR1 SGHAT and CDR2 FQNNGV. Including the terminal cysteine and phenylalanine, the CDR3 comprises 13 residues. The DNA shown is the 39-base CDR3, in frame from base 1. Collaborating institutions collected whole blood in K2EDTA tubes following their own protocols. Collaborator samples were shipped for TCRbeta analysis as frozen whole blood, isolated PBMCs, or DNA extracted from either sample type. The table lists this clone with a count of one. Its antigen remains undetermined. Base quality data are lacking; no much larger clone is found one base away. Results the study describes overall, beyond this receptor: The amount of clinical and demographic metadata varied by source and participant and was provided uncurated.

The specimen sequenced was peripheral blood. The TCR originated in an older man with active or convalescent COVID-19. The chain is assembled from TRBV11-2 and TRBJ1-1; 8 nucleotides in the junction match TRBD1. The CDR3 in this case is CASNTGGYTEAFF. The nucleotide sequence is TGTGCCAGCAATACAGGGGGGTACACTGAAGCTTTCTTT.